A selection of T cell receptor beta chains follows, all from one sample in a study of blood T cells in healthy people across ages. MiXCR, applied by TCRdb to the 5' RACE reads, yields one record per CDR3 protein. The repertoire has 1.5 million to 1.9 million distinct CDR3 sequences, about 45% of them found once; the top ten carry around 4%. The sequenced sample consisted of blood. The receptors here all came from a woman younger than 30 in good health. Both conserved end residues are part of each CDR3. Fields, in order: CDR3 DNA, CDR3 protein, V gene, D gene, J gene, clone size. A D gene is named only where the DNA matches it firmly. The size field is filled for only some rows; it gives once, few, many or a size class.

cdr3_nt: TGTGCCAGCAGCAGTGGGACAGTGGGAAACACCATATATTTT
cdr3_aa: CASSSGTVGNTIYF
v_call: TRBV9
d_call: TRBD1
j_call: TRBJ1-3
clone_size: once

cdr3_nt: TGTAGTGCTCAGAAGGGACTAGCGGCTTACGAGCAGTACTTC
cdr3_aa: CSAQKGLAAYEQYF
v_call: TRBV20-1
d_call: TRBD2
j_call: TRBJ2-7
clone_size: NA

cdr3_nt: TGTGCCAGTTCCCCTGCGTTTGCTTCACCCCTCCACTTT
cdr3_aa: CASSPAFASPLHF
v_call: TRBV28
d_call: NA
j_call: TRBJ1-6
clone_size: few

cdr3_nt: TGTGCCAGCAGCTTAGTTGCGGTCAATGAGCAGTACTTC
cdr3_aa: CASSLVAVNEQYF
v_call: TRBV7-2
d_call: NA
j_call: TRBJ2-7
clone_size: NA

cdr3_nt: TGCAGTGCTAGTCCCTCCCTAGCGGGGGACTACAATGAGCAGTTCTTC
cdr3_aa: CSASPSLAGDYNEQFF
v_call: TRBV20-1
d_call: TRBD2
j_call: TRBJ2-1
clone_size: NA

cdr3_nt: TGTGCCAGCAGCTTCGGGGGAGGAGCGAACACCGGGGAGCTGTTTTTT
cdr3_aa: CASSFGGGANTGELFF
v_call: TRBV7-2
d_call: NA
j_call: TRBJ2-2
clone_size: few

cdr3_nt: TGTGCCAGCAGCTATCCCGGGACAGGCCCTGAAAAACTGTTTTTT
cdr3_aa: CASSYPGTGPEKLFF
v_call: TRBV12-3/TRBV12-4
d_call: TRBD1
j_call: TRBJ1-4
clone_size: NA

cdr3_nt: TGTGCCAGCAGCTCATTTAGGGGGACGGAAATCTATGGCTACACCTTC
cdr3_aa: CASSSFRGTEIYGYTF
v_call: TRBV7-9
d_call: NA
j_call: TRBJ1-2
clone_size: few

cdr3_nt: TGTGCCAGCAGCCAAGTGGTAGCGGGGCGGCGGGGCAATGAGCAGTTCTTC
cdr3_aa: CASSQVVAGRRGNEQFF
v_call: TRBV4-2
d_call: TRBD2
j_call: TRBJ2-1
clone_size: few

cdr3_nt: TGTGCCAGCAGGGACAGGGGAATGAACACTGAAGCTTTCTTT
cdr3_aa: CASRDRGMNTEAFF
v_call: TRBV6-5
d_call: TRBD1
j_call: TRBJ1-1
clone_size: few

cdr3_nt: TGTGCCTTCAGTGAGTCAATGGTTCGCGAGCAGTACTTC
cdr3_aa: CAFSESMVREQYF
v_call: TRBV10-3
d_call: NA
j_call: TRBJ2-7
clone_size: NA

cdr3_nt: TGTGCCTGGAGCATCGGGACTGCTTATGGCTACACCTTC
cdr3_aa: CAWSIGTAYGYTF
v_call: TRBV30
d_call: NA
j_call: TRBJ1-2
clone_size: NA

cdr3_nt: TGCGCCAGCAGCTTGGCCTATGAGGGGGGCCATTTCGGCGAGCAGTACTTC
cdr3_aa: CASSLAYEGGHFGEQYF
v_call: TRBV5-1
d_call: NA
j_call: TRBJ2-7
clone_size: NA

cdr3_nt: TGTGCCAGCAGTTACGAGGGTCCCGGCTACACCTTC
cdr3_aa: CASSYEGPGYTF
v_call: TRBV6-2/TRBV6-3
d_call: NA
j_call: TRBJ1-2
clone_size: NA

cdr3_nt: TGTGCCAGCAATAAAGAGCGTATCGGCACAGATACGCAGTATTTT
cdr3_aa: CASNKERIGTDTQYF
v_call: TRBV6-5
d_call: NA
j_call: TRBJ2-3
clone_size: NA

cdr3_nt: TGTGCCAGCAGTTTATCGGCGGGGGTGCACTATGGCTACACCTTC
cdr3_aa: CASSLSAGVHYGYTF
v_call: TRBV27
d_call: NA
j_call: TRBJ1-2
clone_size: NA

cdr3_nt: TGTGCCAGCAGTTACGCTAGCGGGTTCCACAATGAGCAGTTCTTC
cdr3_aa: CASSYASGFHNEQFF
v_call: TRBV6-5
d_call: TRBD2
j_call: TRBJ2-1
clone_size: NA

cdr3_nt: TGTGCCAGCAGTTACTCGAAACCACACAATGAGCAGTTCTTC
cdr3_aa: CASSYSKPHNEQFF
v_call: TRBV6-6
d_call: NA
j_call: TRBJ2-1
clone_size: NA

cdr3_nt: TGTGCCAGCAGTTTCGGGCCTTATAGCAATCAGCCCCAGCATTTT
cdr3_aa: CASSFGPYSNQPQHF
v_call: TRBV12-3/TRBV12-4
d_call: NA
j_call: TRBJ1-5
clone_size: few

cdr3_nt: TGCGCCAGCAGTGATTGGGAGCGATCCTACGAGCAGTACTTC
cdr3_aa: CASSDWERSYEQYF
v_call: TRBV10-2
d_call: NA
j_call: TRBJ2-7
clone_size: few

cdr3_nt: TGTGCCAGCAAACCTTGGATGATAAACTATGGCTACACCTTC
cdr3_aa: CASKPWMINYGYTF
v_call: TRBV7-6
d_call: NA
j_call: TRBJ1-2
clone_size: NA

cdr3_nt: TGTGCCAGCAGACAGGGAAATCTGCCCCAGCATTTT
cdr3_aa: CASRQGNLPQHF
v_call: TRBV6-6
d_call: NA
j_call: TRBJ1-5
clone_size: few

cdr3_nt: TGTGCCAGCAGTCGGGACAGACTTAATTCACCCCTCCACTTT
cdr3_aa: CASSRDRLNSPLHF
v_call: TRBV6-6
d_call: TRBD1
j_call: TRBJ1-6
clone_size: NA

cdr3_nt: TGTGCCAGCAGCTTAGGTTGGGCGGTCAATGAGCAGTACTTC
cdr3_aa: CASSLGWAVNEQYF
v_call: TRBV7-2
d_call: NA
j_call: TRBJ2-5
clone_size: NA

cdr3_nt: TGCAGCGTTGAAGATCTAACAGGGAGGGAGACCCAGTTCTTC
cdr3_aa: CSVEDLTGRETQFF
v_call: TRBV29-1
d_call: NA
j_call: TRBJ2-1
clone_size: NA

cdr3_nt: TGTGCCAGCAGTTCCGACTGGAGTGGTAGCACAGATACGCAGTATTTT
cdr3_aa: CASSSDWSGSTDTQYF
v_call: TRBV28
d_call: NA
j_call: TRBJ2-3
clone_size: NA

cdr3_nt: TGTGCCAGCAGTGAATCGGCGTATGGCTACACCTTC
cdr3_aa: CASSESAYGYTF
v_call: TRBV25-1
d_call: NA
j_call: TRBJ1-2
clone_size: NA

cdr3_nt: TGTGCCAGCAGCTTAGGTGGGAGTCTTGCAACTAATGAAAAACTGTTTTTT
cdr3_aa: CASSLGGSLATNEKLFF
v_call: TRBV7-9
d_call: NA
j_call: TRBJ1-4
clone_size: once

cdr3_nt: TGTGCCAGCAGTCCTACCTGGACTGACTATGGCTACACCTTC
cdr3_aa: CASSPTWTDYGYTF
v_call: TRBV27
d_call: NA
j_call: TRBJ1-2
clone_size: NA

cdr3_nt: TGCAGCGCCGGGGACTACGAGCAGTTCTTC
cdr3_aa: CSAGDYEQFF
v_call: TRBV29-1
d_call: TRBD2
j_call: TRBJ2-1
clone_size: NA

cdr3_nt: TGTGCCAGCAGCTTCGGCGACGTGGTGGATGGCTACACCTTC
cdr3_aa: CASSFGDVVDGYTF
v_call: TRBV7-9
d_call: NA
j_call: TRBJ1-2
clone_size: NA

cdr3_nt: TGTGCCAGCAGCAGGCAAGTGCCCTATAGAGAGCAGTACTTC
cdr3_aa: CASSRQVPYREQYF
v_call: TRBV21-1
d_call: NA
j_call: TRBJ2-7
clone_size: few

cdr3_nt: TGTGCCAGCAGCCCCTATAACTATGGCTACACCTTC
cdr3_aa: CASSPYNYGYTF
v_call: TRBV7-9
d_call: NA
j_call: TRBJ1-2
clone_size: NA

cdr3_nt: TGCGCCAGCAGCTTGGCCCCAGGACCCCTGGGGGAGCAGTACTTC
cdr3_aa: CASSLAPGPLGEQYF
v_call: TRBV5-1
d_call: NA
j_call: TRBJ2-5
clone_size: few

cdr3_nt: TGTGCCAGCAGCGCGAGGCTAGCGGGAACGAATGAGCAGTTCTTC
cdr3_aa: CASSARLAGTNEQFF
v_call: TRBV9
d_call: TRBD2
j_call: TRBJ2-1
clone_size: once

cdr3_nt: TGTGCCAGCAGTTTACAGTGGGGGGTCGATGGCTACACCTTC
cdr3_aa: CASSLQWGVDGYTF
v_call: TRBV27
d_call: NA
j_call: TRBJ1-2
clone_size: NA

cdr3_nt: TGTGCCAGCAGTGAAGCAGCCCGGAATAATTCACCCCTCCACTTT
cdr3_aa: CASSEAARNNSPLHF
v_call: TRBV2
d_call: NA
j_call: TRBJ1-6
clone_size: many

cdr3_nt: TGTGCCACCGGGACTAGCCTGAGCTCCTACAATGAGCAGTTCTTC
cdr3_aa: CATGTSLSSYNEQFF
v_call: TRBV6-1
d_call: TRBD2
j_call: TRBJ2-1
clone_size: few